These 27 T cell receptor beta chains share one sample of origin, sequenced in a study of T cells in Graves' hyperthyroidism and ophthalmopathy. Amplified TCR beta CDR3 regions derived from RNA transcripts. The TCR CDR3 first-round RT-PCR relied on the HTBI primer set. TCRdb re-called the multiplex PCR reads through MiXCR, storing one row per CDR3 protein. The sample has nearly 600,000 distinct CDR3 sequences; approximately 14% are singletons. The sequenced sample was blood. The receptors derive from a woman younger than 45 with Graves' hyperthyroidism that later progressed to Graves' ophthalmopathy.

As concerns this clonotype: Given a much more abundant clone one base away, this may be a read error. This chain connects TRBV20-1 to TRBJ2-7; 8 positions match TRBD2. The germline CDR1 and CDR2 sequences are DFQATT and SNEGSKA (reference sequence). CDR3 length: 14 amino acids. The CDR3 DNA reads TGCAGTGCTGAACTAGCGGCACCTTCCTACGAGCACTACTTC. Translated: CSAELAAPSYEHYF.

This clonotype showed up just a few times. The chain joins TRBV12-3 or TRBV12-4 to TRBJ2-1; TRBD2 matches at 10 bases. V shed 2 bases, J shed 5 bases, and the junction held 9 bases outside the gene matches. The CDR3 has 17 amino acids. This chain's CDR3 is CASSLFGASGSNNEQFF. DNA of the CDR3: TGTGCCAGCAGTTTATTCGGAGCTAGCGGGAGTAACAATGAGCAGTTCTTC.

This clonotype was counted at least ten times. V gene TRBV20-1 combines with J gene TRBJ2-1; TRBD2 matches at 7 bases. There are 16 residues in the CDR3. CDR1 is DFQATT and CDR2 is SNEGSKA in the germline V gene (reference sequence). V lost 5 bases, J lost 0 bases, and 10 bases stayed unmatched. Written as DNA, the CDR3 is TGCAGTGCTCTTGGAAAAACTAGCGCCTCCTACAATGAGCAGTTCTTC. Its protein product is CSALGKTSASYNEQFF.

This clonotype was observed many times. The junction departs from germline at one end; a sequencing error may be responsible. This chain joins TRBV20-1 and TRBJ1-1, with a weak D call TRBD1 (5 bases). CDR3 length: 12 amino acids. CDR1 is DFQATT and CDR2 is SNEGSKA in the germline V gene (reference sequence). CDR3 coding DNA: TGCAGTGTTAGAAGGGGTAACACTGAAGCTTTCTTT. Its protein product is CSVRRGNTEAFF.

This clonotype was detected ten times or more. V and J are TRBV20-1 and TRBJ2-3, with 9 nucleotides matching TRBD2. With V trimmed by 5 bases and J by 5 bases, 23 bases remained unmatched. CDR3 length: 19 amino acids. CDR1 is DFQATT and CDR2 is SNEGSKA in the germline V gene (reference sequence). This chain's CDR3 is CSAPTRLAVTPRNVDTQYF. The DNA of the CDR3 is TGCAGTGCTCCCACGCGACTAGCGGTCACTCCCCGGAACGTAGATACGCAGTATTTT.

The rearrangement uses TRBV6-5 and TRBJ1-4; D is unresolved. Germline loops: CDR1 MNHEY, CDR2 SVGAGI. CDR3 length: 14 residues. The V end lost 2 bases, the J end lost 7 bases, and 11 bases lay between the germline ends. The CDR3 protein is CASSYREGSEKLFF. The DNA of the CDR3 is TGTGCCAGCAGTTACCGGGAAGGAAGTGAAAAACTGTTTTTT.

J is TRBJ2-5 and V is TRBV3-1, with 14 bases matching TRBD2. CDR3 length equals 16 residues. Germline CDR1 and CDR2: LGHDT and YNNKEL (reference sequence). V lost 3 bases to trimming and J lost 5 bases; unmatched junction nucleotides: 5. Here the CDR3 DNA reads TGTGCCAGCAGCCAGGGACTAGCGGGAGTTGGGGAGACCCAGTACTTC. It specifies CASSQGLAGVGETQYF.

This clonotype appeared many times. At one boundary the junction diverges from the germline segment, which might be a read error. The chain uses TRBV6-5 and TRBJ1-3; TRBD1 might be the D (5 bases). This CDR3 contains 15 residues. Germline CDR1 MNHEY, CDR2 SVGAGI. The CDR3 sequence: CASSYSGYSGNTIYF. In DNA, the CDR3 is TGTGCCAGCAGCTACTCAGGGTACTCTGGAAACACCATATATTTT.

This rearrangement joins TRBV9 to TRBJ1-2, with 11 bases lining up with TRBD1. V dropped 3 bases and J dropped 8; count of bases not matched to a gene: 12. The CDR3 extends over 16 amino acids. Germline V gene data show CDR1 as SGDLS and CDR2 as YYNGEE. DNA of the CDR3: TGTGCCAGCAGCGCCTCCGGGACAGGGGGACTAGGCGGCTACACCTTC. Its protein is CASSASGTGGLGGYTF.

This clonotype was recorded many times. The J gene is TRBJ2-7, the V gene TRBV12-3 or TRBV12-4; D ambiguous. Deletions cut 2 bases from V and 4 bases from J, with 12 bases between. This CDR3 is 14 amino acids long. CDR3 residues: CASSLLFGPYEQYF. As DNA, the CDR3 is TGTGCCAGCAGTTTACTCTTCGGGCCTTACGAGCAGTACTTC.

The chain has TRBV28 and TRBJ1-3, with TRBD1 identical over 7 bases. V lost 7 bases to trimming and J lost 2 bases; unmatched junction nucleotides: 8. CDR3 size: 15 residues. In germline, CDR1 is MDHEN, CDR2 SYDVKM. The CDR3 sequence: CASTPGGKTGNTIYF. CDR3 bases: TGTGCCAGCACCCCAGGGGGTAAAACTGGAAACACCATATATTTT.

This clonotype was observed many times. The chain couples TRBV20-1 to TRBJ2-5; possible D gene TRBD2, 5 bases. CDR1 is DFQATT and CDR2 is SNEGSKA in the germline V gene (reference sequence). V lost 6 bases and J 4 bases, leaving 18 bases between the germline ends. The CDR3 runs 14 residues. DNA of the CDR3: TGCAGTGCGCTAGCCTCGGGCTGGGGAGAGACCCAGTACTTC. This encodes CSALASGWGETQYF.

This clonotype was observed at least ten times. The chain is built from TRBV19 and TRBJ2-2; 11 bases are a match to TRBD2. CDR3 size: 19 residues. V dropped 2 bases and J dropped 0; count of bases not matched to a gene: 8. The germline gives CDR1 LNHDA, CDR2 SQIVND (reference sequence). CDR3 loop: CASSIPGLAGGANTGELFF. CDR3 nucleotides: TGTGCCAGTAGTATACCCGGCCTAGCGGGAGGAGCGAACACCGGGGAGCTGTTTTTT. Together with reference TRBV19 and TRBJ2-2, the CDR3 gives the full variable domain: DGGITQSPKYLFRKEGQNVTLSCEQNLNHDAMYWYRQDPGQGLRLIYYSQIVNDFQKGDIAEGYSVSREKKESFPLTVTSAQKNPTAFYLCASSIPGLAGGANTGELFFGEGSRLTVL.

This clonotype was observed a handful of times. V gene TRBV6-2 or TRBV6-3 combines with J gene TRBJ2-1; D is possibly TRBD2 (8 bases). V lost 3 bases and J lost 8, with 20 bases in between. Per germline, CDR1 MNHEY and CDR2 SVGEGT. This CDR3 is built from 16 residues. The CDR3 reads CASSYDSGTAFHEQFF. The CDR3 nucleotides are TGTGCCAGCAGTTATGATAGCGGGACAGCTTTTCATGAGCAGTTCTTC.

This clonotype has at least ten counts. The chain joins TRBV19 to TRBJ1-5; 7 nucleotides agree with TRBD1. Germline loops: CDR1 LNHDA, CDR2 SQIVND (reference sequence). V was pared by 3 bases and J by 11 bases, with 13 bases of the junction left unmatched. The CDR3 is 15 residues long. The CDR3 DNA sequence: TGTGCCAGTAGTATGGGGACAGTCCCCAGCGCAGCCCAGCATTTT. Residues: CASSMGTVPSAAQHF.

In its sample, this clonotype was seen many times. The genes are TRBV6-2 or TRBV6-3 and TRBJ1-1; D might be TRBD1 (6 bases). The CDR3 sequence is 14 residues long. V lost 6 bases to trimming and J lost 0 bases, with 11 bases between them. Germline loops: CDR1 MNHEY, CDR2 SVGEGT. CDR3 amino acids: CASSTGPLNTEAFF. The CDR3 DNA sequence: TGTGCCAGCAGCACAGGGCCCCTGAACACTGAAGCTTTCTTT.

This clonotype was counted at least ten times. This chain links TRBV19 with TRBJ2-1, with 12 nucleotides matching TRBD2. This CDR3 contains 20 residues. V was pared by 3 bases and J by 4 bases, with 16 bases of the junction left unmatched. Germline CDR1 and CDR2: LNHDA and SQIVND (reference sequence). In nucleotides, the CDR3 is TGTGCCAGTAGTATCTCGTTATTCACCGGGACTAGCGGGCTGTACAATGAGCAGTTCTTC. Translated, it gives CASSISLFTGTSGLYNEQFF.

The CDR3 spells CASSPRLPSGRTYVLTF. The CDR3 DNA reads as TGTGCCAGCAGCCCCCGACTCCCTAGCGGGAGGACATACGTCCTGACTTTC. The chain recombines TRBV7-8 with TRBJ2-6, with 11 nucleotides matching TRBD2. Losses at the gene ends were 5 bases for V and 11 bases for J; bases not matched to a gene: 14. The CDR3 is 17 residues long. The germline V gene has CDR1 SGHVS and CDR2 FQNEAQ.

This clonotype was found many times. This rearrangement joins TRBV24-1 to TRBJ1-5; TRBD1 is a possible D gene (5 bases). V lost 4 bases to trimming and J lost 9 bases, with 9 bases between them. Per the germline V gene, CDR1 is KGHDR and CDR2 is SFDVKD. The CDR3 totals 12 residues. The DNA for the CDR3 is TGTGCCACCAGTGACCAGGGTTCGCCCCAGCATTTT. Translated, it gives CATSDQGSPQHF.

The chain links TRBV24-1 to TRBJ1-2, with D perhaps TRBD1 (5 bases). CDR1 KGHDR and CDR2 SFDVKD come from the germline V gene. The CDR3 totals 15 residues. Trimming cost V 2 bases and J 0 bases, with 9 bases left between them. CDR3 loop: CATSDWDGSNYGYTF. CDR3 in DNA: TGTGCCACCAGTGATTGGGACGGCTCTAACTATGGCTACACCTTC.

This clonotype was counted only a few times. This chain links TRBV6-2 or TRBV6-3 with TRBJ2-2; D not resolved. V shed 3 bases and J shed 7 bases, with 12 bases lying between them. The germline V gene encodes CDR1 MNHEY and CDR2 SVGEGT. There are 14 residues in the CDR3. This CDR3 reads CASSYAGRYGELFF. As DNA, the CDR3 is TGTGCCAGCAGTTATGCAGGAAGGTACGGGGAGCTGTTTTTT.

The gene calls are TRBV7-2 and TRBJ1-1; D is possibly TRBD1 (5 bases). The CDR3 is 15 residues long. Trimming removed 1 base at V and 3 bases at J, with 12 bases between. CDR1 is SGHTA and CDR2 is FQGNSA in the germline V gene. This CDR3 reads CASSLGQLSYTEAFF. In DNA, the CDR3 is TGTGCCAGCAGCTTAGGACAGTTAAGCTACACTGAAGCTTTCTTT.

This clonotype was counted ten times or more. The chain recombines TRBV30 with TRBJ2-5, with D possibly being TRBD1 (5 bases). This CDR3 contains 11 residues. Trimming removed 3 bases at V and 4 bases at J, with 6 bases between. From germline, CDR1 is GTSNPN and CDR2 SVGIG (reference sequence). CDR3 in amino acids: CAWRGVETQYF. The CDR3 DNA reads TGTGCCTGGAGAGGGGTAGAGACCCAGTACTTC.

The chain uses TRBV19 and TRBJ2-1; TRBD2 agrees at 9 bases. Per the germline V gene, CDR1 is LNHDA and CDR2 is SQIVND (reference sequence). The CDR3 has 17 residues. The trim removed 7 bases at V and 4 bases at J, leaving 14 bases unmatched. This chain's CDR3 is CASKNVAGAHQYNEQFF. The CDR3 coding sequence is TGTGCCAGTAAAAATGTAGCGGGAGCCCACCAGTACAATGAGCAGTTCTTC.

There are many counts of this clonotype. CDR3 sequence: CSARDRGYTEAFF. CDR3 coding DNA: TGCAGTGCAAGGGACAGGGGATACACTGAAGCTTTCTTT. The V gene is TRBV20-1, the J gene TRBJ1-1; TRBD1 matches 10 bases. The V gene's germline CDR1 is DFQATT and CDR2 SNEGSKA (reference sequence). The CDR3 is 13 residues long. V lost 6 bases to trimming and J lost 3 bases; unmatched junction nucleotides: 4.

The table lists this clonotype with many counts. The chain has TRBV30 and TRBJ2-7; D might be TRBD1 (6 bases). Trimming removed 7 bases at V and 5 bases at J, with 15 bases between. This CDR3 spans 12 amino acids. CDR1 and CDR2 from the germline V gene are GTSNPN and SVGIG (reference sequence). The CDR3 sequence: CASNRDNDEQYF. The DNA of the CDR3 is TGTGCCTCCAACCGGGACAATGACGAGCAGTACTTC.

This clonotype was counted many times. The chain has TRBV5-6 and TRBJ2-3; D is undetermined. Germline V lookup: CDR1 SGHDT, CDR2 YYEEEE. CDR3 length: 17 amino acids. Trimming stripped 3 bases from V and 1 base from J, with 18 bases between. CDR3 sequence (DNA): TGTGCCAGCAGCTATACCCTTGACCCAACTGGCACAGATACGCAGTATTTT. Translated, it gives CASSYTLDPTGTDTQYF.